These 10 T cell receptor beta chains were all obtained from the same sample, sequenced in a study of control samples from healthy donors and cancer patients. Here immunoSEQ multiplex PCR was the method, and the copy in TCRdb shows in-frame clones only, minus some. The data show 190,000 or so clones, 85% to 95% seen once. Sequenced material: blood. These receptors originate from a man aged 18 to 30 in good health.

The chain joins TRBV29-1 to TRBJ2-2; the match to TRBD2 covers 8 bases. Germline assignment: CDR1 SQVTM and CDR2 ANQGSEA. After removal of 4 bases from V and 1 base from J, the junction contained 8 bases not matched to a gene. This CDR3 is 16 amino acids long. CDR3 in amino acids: CSVARAGGWNTGELFF. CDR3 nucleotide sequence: TGCAGCGTTGCGCGTGCGGGGGGCTGGAACACCGGGGAGCTGTTTTTT.

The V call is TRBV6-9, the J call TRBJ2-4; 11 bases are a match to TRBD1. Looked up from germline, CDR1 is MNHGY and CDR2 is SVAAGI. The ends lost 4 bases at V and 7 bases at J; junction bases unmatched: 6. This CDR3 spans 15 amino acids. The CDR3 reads CASSFPGQGGNIQYF. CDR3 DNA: TGTGCCAGCAGTTTTCCGGGACAGGGGGGTAACATTCAGTACTTC.

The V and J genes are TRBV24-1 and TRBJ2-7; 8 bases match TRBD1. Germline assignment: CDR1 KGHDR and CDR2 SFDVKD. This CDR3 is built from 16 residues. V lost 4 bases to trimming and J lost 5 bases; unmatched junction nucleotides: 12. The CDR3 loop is CATSDRDRGSGDEQYF. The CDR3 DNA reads TGTGCCACCAGTGACCGCGACAGGGGCTCAGGCGACGAGCAGTACTTC.

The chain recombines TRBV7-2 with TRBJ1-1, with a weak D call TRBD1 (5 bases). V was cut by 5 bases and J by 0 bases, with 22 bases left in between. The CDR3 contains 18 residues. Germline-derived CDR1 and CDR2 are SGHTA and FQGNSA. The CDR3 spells CASSATVRQPTMNTEAFF. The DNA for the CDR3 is TGTGCCAGCAGCGCAACCGTGAGACAGCCAACAATGAACACTGAAGCTTTCTTT.

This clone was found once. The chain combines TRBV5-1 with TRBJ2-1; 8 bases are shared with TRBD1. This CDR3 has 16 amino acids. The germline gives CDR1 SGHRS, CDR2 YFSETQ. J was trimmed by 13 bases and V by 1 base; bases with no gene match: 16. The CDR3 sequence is CASSLSAGGASSVQFF. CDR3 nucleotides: TGCGCCAGCAGCTTGTCCGCAGGGGGCGCAAGTTCGGTTCAGTTCTTC. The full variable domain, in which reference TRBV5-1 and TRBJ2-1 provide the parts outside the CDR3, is KAGVTQTPRYLIKTRGQQVTLSCSPISGHRSVSWYQQTPGQGLQFLFEYFSETQRNKGNFPGRFSGRQFSNSRSEMNVSTLELGDSALYLCASSLSAGGASSVQFFGPGTRLTVL.

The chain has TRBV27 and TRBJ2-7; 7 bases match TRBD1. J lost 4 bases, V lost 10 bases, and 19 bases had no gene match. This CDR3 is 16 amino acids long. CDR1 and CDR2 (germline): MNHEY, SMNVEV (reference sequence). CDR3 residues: CANPPPQGEPGYEQYF. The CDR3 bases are TGTGCCAACCCACCACCCCAGGGGGAGCCCGGTTACGAGCAGTACTTC.

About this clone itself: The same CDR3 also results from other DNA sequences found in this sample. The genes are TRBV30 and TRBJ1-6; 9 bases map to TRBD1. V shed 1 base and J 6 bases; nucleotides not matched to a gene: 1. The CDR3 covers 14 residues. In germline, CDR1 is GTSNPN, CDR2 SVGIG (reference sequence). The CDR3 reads CAWSEGQGNSPLHF. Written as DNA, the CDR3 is TGTGCCTGGAGTGAGGGACAGGGTAATTCACCCCTCCACTTT.

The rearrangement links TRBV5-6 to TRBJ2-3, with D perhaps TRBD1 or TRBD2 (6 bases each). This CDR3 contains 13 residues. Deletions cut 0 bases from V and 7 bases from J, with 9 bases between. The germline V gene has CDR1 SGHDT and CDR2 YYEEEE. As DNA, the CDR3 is TGTGCCAGCAGCTTGGGAGGGGGGAATACGCAGTATTTT. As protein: CASSLGGGNTQYF.

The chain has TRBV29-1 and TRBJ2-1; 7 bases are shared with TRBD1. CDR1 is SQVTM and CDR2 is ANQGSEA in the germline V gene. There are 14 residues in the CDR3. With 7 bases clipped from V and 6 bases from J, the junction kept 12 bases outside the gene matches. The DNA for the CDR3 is TGCAGCGCCGGGACAGCCATAAACTTCAATGAGCAGTTCTTC. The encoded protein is CSAGTAINFNEQFF.

CDR3 protein: CASSLTSGASSTDTQYF. In DNA, the CDR3 is TGCGCCAGCAGCTTGACTAGCGGGGCCTCTAGCACAGATACGCAGTATTTT. The rearrangement joins TRBV5-1 to TRBJ2-3; 10 bases are a match to TRBD2. Germline assignment: CDR1 SGHRS and CDR2 YFSETQ. Trimming at V came to 1 base and at J to 0 bases, leaving 5 bases not matched to a gene. This CDR3 is built from 17 residues. The full variable domain, rest sourced from reference TRBV5-1 and TRBJ2-3, is KAGVTQTPRYLIKTRGQQVTLSCSPISGHRSVSWYQQTPGQGLQFLFEYFSETQRNKGNFPGRFSGRQFSNSRSEMNVSTLELGDSALYLCASSLTSGASSTDTQYFGPGTRLTVL.